This T cell receptor beta chain was captured in a study of cytomegalovirus exposure and HLA in healthy donors. There are 12 residues in the CDR3. The germline V gene has CDR1 SEHNR and CDR2 FQNEAQ (reference sequence). The ends lost 1 base at V and 7 bases at J; junction bases unmatched: 0. The PCR had 60 Vbeta and 13 Jbeta primers. Per the original methods: In a later analysis, the count reached some 88 million unique TCR beta chains, with approximately 10 million shared. Assay: immunoSEQ multiplex PCR; the TCRdb copy retains only in-frame clones and omits some. D and trimming come from the DNA, and the V and J calls and clone size come from that table. The sample includes roughly 40,000 clones. General study results and limits: The later analysis indicated that the majority of CMV-associated TCR beta chains appeared HLA-restricted. CMV serostatus stood as the only immune exposure information on hand.

For this clone: Its antigen is unidentified.

Sequencing used PBMCs. V is TRBV7-9 and J is TRBJ1-1; 7 positions match TRBD1. The receptor was isolated from a male donor in good health and CMV-seronegative. The CDR3 loop reads CASSLGTGEAFF. The DNA for the CDR3 is TGTGCCAGCAGCTTAGGGACAGGTGAAGCTTTCTTT.